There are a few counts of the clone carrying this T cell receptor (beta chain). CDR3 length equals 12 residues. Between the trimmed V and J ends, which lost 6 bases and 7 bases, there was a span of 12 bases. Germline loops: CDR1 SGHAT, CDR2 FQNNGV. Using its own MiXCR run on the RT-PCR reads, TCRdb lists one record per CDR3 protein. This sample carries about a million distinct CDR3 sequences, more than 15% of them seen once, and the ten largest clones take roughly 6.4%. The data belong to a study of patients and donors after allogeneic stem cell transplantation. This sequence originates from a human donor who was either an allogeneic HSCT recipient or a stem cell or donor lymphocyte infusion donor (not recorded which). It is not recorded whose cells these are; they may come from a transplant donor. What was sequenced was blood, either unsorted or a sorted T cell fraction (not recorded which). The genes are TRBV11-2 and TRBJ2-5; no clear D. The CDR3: CASRSPFGTQYF. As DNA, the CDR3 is TGTGCCAGCAGGTCCCCCTTTGGGACCCAGTACTTC.